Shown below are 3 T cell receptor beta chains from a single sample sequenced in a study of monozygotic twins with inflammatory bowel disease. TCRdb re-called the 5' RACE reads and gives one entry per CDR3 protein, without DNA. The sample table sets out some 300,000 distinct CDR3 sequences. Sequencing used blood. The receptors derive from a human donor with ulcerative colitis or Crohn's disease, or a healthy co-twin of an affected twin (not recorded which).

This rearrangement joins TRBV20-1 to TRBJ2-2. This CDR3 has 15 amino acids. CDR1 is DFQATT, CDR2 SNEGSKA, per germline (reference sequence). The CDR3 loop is CSARTATSSTGELFF.

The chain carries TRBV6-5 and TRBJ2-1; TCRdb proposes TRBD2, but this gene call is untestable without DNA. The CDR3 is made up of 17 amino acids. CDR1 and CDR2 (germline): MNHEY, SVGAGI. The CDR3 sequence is CASSYSNPTGGYNEQFF.

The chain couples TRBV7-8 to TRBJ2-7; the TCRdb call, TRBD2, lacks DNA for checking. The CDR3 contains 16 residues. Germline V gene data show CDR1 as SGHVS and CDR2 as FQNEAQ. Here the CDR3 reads CASSLGSGALSYEQYF.